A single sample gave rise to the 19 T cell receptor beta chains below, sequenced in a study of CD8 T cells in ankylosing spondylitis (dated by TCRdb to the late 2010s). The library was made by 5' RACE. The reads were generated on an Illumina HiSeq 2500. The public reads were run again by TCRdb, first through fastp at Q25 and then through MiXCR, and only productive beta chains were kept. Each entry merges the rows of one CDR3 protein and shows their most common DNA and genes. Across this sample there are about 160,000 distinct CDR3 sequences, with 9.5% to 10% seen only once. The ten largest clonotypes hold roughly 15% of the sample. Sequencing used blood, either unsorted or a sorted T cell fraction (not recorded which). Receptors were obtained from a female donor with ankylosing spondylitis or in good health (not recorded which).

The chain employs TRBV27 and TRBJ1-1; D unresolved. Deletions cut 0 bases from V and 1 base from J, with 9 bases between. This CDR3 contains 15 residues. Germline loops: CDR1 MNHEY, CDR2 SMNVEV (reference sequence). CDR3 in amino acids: CASSLSFAENTEAFF. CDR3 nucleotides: TGTGCCAGCAGTTTATCGTTCGCTGAGAACACTGAAGCTTTCTTT.

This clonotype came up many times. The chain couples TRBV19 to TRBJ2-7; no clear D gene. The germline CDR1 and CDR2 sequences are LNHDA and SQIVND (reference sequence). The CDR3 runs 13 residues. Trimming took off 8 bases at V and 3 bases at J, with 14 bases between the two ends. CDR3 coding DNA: TGTGCCAGTTCTGCGACCCTCCACTACGAGCAGTACTTC. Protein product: CASSATLHYEQYF.

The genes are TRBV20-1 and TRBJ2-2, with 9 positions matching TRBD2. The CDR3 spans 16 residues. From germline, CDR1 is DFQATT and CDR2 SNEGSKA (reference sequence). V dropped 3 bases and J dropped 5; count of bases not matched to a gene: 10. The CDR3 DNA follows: TGCAGTGCTAGGGTTTTTAGCGGGAGAGGAACCGGGGAGCTGTTTTTT. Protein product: CSARVFSGRGTGELFF.

The CDR3 loop reads CASSSTIGGSDPSYEQYF. In nucleotides, the CDR3 is TGTGCCAGCAGCTCCACCATTGGGGGGAGTGACCCCTCCTACGAGCAGTACTTC. The chain couples TRBV5-6 to TRBJ2-7; weak D call: TRBD2 (6 bases). V was trimmed by 3 bases and J by 0 bases, leaving 22 bases between them. Germline-derived CDR1 and CDR2 are SGHDT and YYEEEE. The CDR3 runs 18 residues. Using reference TRBV5-6 and TRBJ2-7 for the parts outside the CDR3, the full variable domain is DAGVTQSPTHLIKTRGQQVTLRCSPKSGHDTVSWYQQALGQGPQFIFQYYEEEERQRGNFPDRFSGHQFPNYSSELNVNALLLGDSALYLCASSSTIGGSDPSYEQYFGPGTRLTVT.

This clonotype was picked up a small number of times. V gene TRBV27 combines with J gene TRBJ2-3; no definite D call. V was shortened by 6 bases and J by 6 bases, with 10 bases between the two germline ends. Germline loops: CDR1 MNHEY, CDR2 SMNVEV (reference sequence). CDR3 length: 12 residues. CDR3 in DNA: TGTGCCAGCAGCCCCCCTAGTGATACGCAGTATTTT. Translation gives CASSPPSDTQYF.

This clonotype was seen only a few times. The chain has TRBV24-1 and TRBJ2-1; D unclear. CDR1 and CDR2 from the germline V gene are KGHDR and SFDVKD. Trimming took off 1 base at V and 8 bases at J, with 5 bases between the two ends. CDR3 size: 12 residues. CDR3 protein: CATSDFGHEQFF. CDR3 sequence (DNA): TGTGCCACCAGTGATTTCGGTCATGAGCAGTTCTTC.

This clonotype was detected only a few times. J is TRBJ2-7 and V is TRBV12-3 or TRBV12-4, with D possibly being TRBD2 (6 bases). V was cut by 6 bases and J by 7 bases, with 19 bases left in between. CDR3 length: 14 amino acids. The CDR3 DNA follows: TGTGCCAGCAGCCCCGATCCGGAGGGCCGAGAGCAGTACTTC. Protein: CASSPDPEGREQYF.

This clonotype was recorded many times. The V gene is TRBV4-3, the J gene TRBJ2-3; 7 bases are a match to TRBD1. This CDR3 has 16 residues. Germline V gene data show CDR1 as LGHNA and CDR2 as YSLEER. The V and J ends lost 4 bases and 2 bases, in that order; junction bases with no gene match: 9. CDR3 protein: CASSRKTQGITDTQYF. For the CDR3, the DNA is TGCGCCAGCAGCCGTAAGACACAGGGGATCACAGATACGCAGTATTTT.

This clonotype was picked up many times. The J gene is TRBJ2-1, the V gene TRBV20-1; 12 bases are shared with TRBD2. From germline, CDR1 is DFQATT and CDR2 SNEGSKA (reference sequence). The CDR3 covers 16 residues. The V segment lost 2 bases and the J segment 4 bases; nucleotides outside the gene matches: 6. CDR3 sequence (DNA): TGCAGTGCTAGACTAGCGGGAGGGCCGGGGTACAATGAGCAGTTCTTC. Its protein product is CSARLAGGPGYNEQFF.

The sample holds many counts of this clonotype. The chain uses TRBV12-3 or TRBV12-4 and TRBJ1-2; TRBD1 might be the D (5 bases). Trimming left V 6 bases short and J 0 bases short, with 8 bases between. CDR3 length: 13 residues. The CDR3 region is CASSEQANYGYTF. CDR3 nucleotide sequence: TGTGCCAGCAGCGAACAGGCTAACTATGGCTACACCTTC.

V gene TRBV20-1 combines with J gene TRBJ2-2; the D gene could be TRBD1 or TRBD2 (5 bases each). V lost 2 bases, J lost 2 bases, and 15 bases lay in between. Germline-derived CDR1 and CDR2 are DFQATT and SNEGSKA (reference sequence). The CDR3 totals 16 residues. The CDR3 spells CSARSGFGTNTGELFF. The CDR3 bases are TGCAGTGCTAGAAGTGGGTTTGGGACCAACACCGGGGAGCTGTTTTTT.

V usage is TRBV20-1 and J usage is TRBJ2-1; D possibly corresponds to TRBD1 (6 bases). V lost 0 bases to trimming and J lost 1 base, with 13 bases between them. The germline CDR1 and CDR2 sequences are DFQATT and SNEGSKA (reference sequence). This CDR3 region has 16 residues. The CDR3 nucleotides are TGCAGTGCTAGAGAGCTGACAGGACCTTCCTACAATGAGCAGTTCTTC. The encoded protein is CSARELTGPSYNEQFF.

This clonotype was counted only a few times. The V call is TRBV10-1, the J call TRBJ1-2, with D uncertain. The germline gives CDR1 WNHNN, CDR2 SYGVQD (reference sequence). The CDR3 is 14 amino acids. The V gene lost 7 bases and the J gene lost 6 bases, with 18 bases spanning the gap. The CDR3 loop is CASIVRHERNGYTF. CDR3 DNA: TGCGCCAGCATAGTTAGACACGAGAGGAATGGCTACACCTTC.

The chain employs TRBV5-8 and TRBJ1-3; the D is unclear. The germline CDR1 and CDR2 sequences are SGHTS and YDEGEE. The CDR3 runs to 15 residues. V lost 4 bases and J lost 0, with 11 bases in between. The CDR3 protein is CASSPGQLSGNTIYF. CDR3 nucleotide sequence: TGTGCCAGCAGCCCCGGGCAGCTCTCTGGAAACACCATATATTTT. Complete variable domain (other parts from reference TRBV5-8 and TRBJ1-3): EAGVTQSPTHLIKTRGQQATLRCSPISGHTSVYWYQQALGLGLQFLLWYDEGEERNRGNFPPRFSGRQFPNYSSELNVNALELEDSALYLCASSPGQLSGNTIYFGEGSWLTVV.

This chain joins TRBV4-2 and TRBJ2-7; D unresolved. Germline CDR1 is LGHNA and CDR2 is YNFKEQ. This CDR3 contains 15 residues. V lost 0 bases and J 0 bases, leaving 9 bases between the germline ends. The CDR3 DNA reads TGTGCCAGCAGCCAAGAAACGGAAAGCTCCTACGAGCAGTACTTC. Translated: CASSQETESSYEQYF.

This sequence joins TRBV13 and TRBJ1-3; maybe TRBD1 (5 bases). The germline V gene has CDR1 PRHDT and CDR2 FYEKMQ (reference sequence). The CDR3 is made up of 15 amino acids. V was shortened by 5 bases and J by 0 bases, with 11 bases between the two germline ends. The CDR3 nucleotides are TGTGCCAGCAGCCCCAGGGAGTCCTCTGGAAACACCATATATTTT. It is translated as CASSPRESSGNTIYF.

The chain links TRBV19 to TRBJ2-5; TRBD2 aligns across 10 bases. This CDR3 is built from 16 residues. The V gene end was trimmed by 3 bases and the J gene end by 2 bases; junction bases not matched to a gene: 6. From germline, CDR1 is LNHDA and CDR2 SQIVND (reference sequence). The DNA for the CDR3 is TGTGCCAGTAGTATCCGAGGACTAGCGGCTCAAGAGACCCAGTACTTC. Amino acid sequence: CASSIRGLAAQETQYF.

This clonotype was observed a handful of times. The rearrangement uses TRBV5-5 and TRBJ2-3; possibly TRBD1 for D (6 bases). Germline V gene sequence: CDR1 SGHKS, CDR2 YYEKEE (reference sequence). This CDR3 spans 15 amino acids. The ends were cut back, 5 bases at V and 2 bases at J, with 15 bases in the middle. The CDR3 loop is CASRLQGTHTDTQYF. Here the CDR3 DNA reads TGTGCCAGCAGACTGCAGGGGACCCACACAGATACGCAGTATTTT.

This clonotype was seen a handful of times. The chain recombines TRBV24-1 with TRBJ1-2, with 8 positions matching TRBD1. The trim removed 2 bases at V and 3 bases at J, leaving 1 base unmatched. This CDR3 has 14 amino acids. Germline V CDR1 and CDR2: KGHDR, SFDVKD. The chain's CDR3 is CATSDSGQDYGYTF. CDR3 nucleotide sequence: TGTGCCACCAGTGATTCGGGACAGGACTATGGCTACACCTTC.